The 30 T cell receptor beta chains presented below share a single source sample, sequenced in a study of neurological immune-mediated disorders. Via MiXCR, TCRdb re-called the 5' RACE reads, giving one row per CDR3 protein. The profile covers 25,000 to 35,000 distinct CDR3 sequences, with approximately 5% appearing a single time and around 1.9% taken by the ten largest. The sample was CD4+ T cells from blood. The source is a woman aged 45-59 years in good health.

In this sample, this clonotype turned up many times. CDR3 amino acids: CANRLVSGNTIYF. For the CDR3, the DNA is TGTGCCAATAGACTGGTGTCTGGAAACACCATATATTTT. This chain connects TRBV14 to TRBJ1-3; no clear D gene. CDR1 is SGHDN and CDR2 is FVKESK in the germline V gene. The CDR3 has 13 amino acids. Deletions cut 10 bases from V and 1 base from J, with 11 bases between.

This clonotype has a count of ten or more. The chain carries TRBV5-1 and TRBJ2-2; 9 bases are a match to TRBD2. Germline-derived CDR1 and CDR2 are SGHRS and YFSETQ. V lost 4 bases to trimming and J lost 2 bases; unmatched junction nucleotides: 9. The CDR3 has 17 amino acids. The CDR3 here is CASSQHSGGTNTGELFF. The DNA for the CDR3 is TGCGCCAGCAGCCAGCACAGCGGGGGGACTAACACCGGGGAGCTGTTTTTT. The whole variable domain, filled in from reference TRBV5-1 and TRBJ2-2, reads KAGVTQTPRYLIKTRGQQVTLSCSPISGHRSVSWYQQTPGQGLQFLFEYFSETQRNKGNFPGRFSGRQFSNSRSEMNVSTLELGDSALYLCASSQHSGGTNTGELFFGEGSRLTVL.

This clonotype was detected ten times or more. The chain couples TRBV5-1 to TRBJ1-2; maybe TRBD1 (5 bases). Trimming stripped 3 bases from V and 9 bases from J, with 18 bases between. Germline V gene lookup returns CDR1 SGHRS and CDR2 YFSETQ. The CDR3 has 14 residues. The CDR3 DNA reads as TGCGCCAGCAGCTCGACCGCGGGGGAGGATCGCTACACCTTC. It is translated as CASSSTAGEDRYTF.

This clonotype was observed a few times. A much bigger clone sits one base away, suggesting this may be a read error. The chain recombines TRBV7-8 with TRBJ1-1; D is unresolved. The germline V and J ends were trimmed by 5 bases and 6 bases, with 13 bases remaining between them. The CDR3 loop spans 13 amino acids. In germline, CDR1 is SGHVS, CDR2 FQNEAQ. CDR3 sequence: CASSLGGVSEAFF. The CDR3 nucleotides read TGTGCCAGCAGCCTCGGTGGGGTCTCTGAAGCTTTCTTT.

This clonotype was detected ten times or more. The V call is TRBV20-1, the J call TRBJ2-3; TRBD1 matches 9 bases. Germline CDR1 DFQATT, CDR2 SNEGSKA (reference sequence). Trimming removed 5 bases from V and 7 bases from J; junction bases left unmatched: 10. This CDR3 has 14 residues. CDR3 DNA: TGCAGTGCTGGCACGGACAGGGGAATCCATACGCAGTATTTT. Translated, it gives CSAGTDRGIHTQYF.

There are many counts of this clonotype. CDR3 in amino acids: CASSREGLTKNIQYF. CDR3 nucleotide sequence: TGTGCCAGCAGCCGGGAGGGGCTGACCAAAAACATTCAGTACTTC. The J gene is TRBJ2-4, the V gene TRBV12-3 or TRBV12-4, with 8 bases fitting TRBD2. The CDR3 is made up of 15 amino acids. V shed 6 bases and J 2 bases; nucleotides not matched to a gene: 6.

This clonotype was counted at least ten times. The chain has TRBV2 and TRBJ2-2; the match to TRBD1 covers 9 bases. With 8 bases clipped from V and 5 bases from J, the junction kept 6 bases outside the gene matches. The CDR3 contains 14 residues. Germline V gene data show CDR1 as SNHLY and CDR2 as FYNNEI. In DNA form, the CDR3 reads TGTGCCAGCCAAACAGGGGGCGCGACCGGGGAGCTGTTTTTT. It codes for CASQTGGATGELFF.

There are many counts of this clonotype. The chain combines TRBV7-2 with TRBJ2-7, with D hard to call. Trimming took 1 base from V and 5 from J, leaving 12 bases between them. This CDR3 has 14 residues. Looked up from germline, CDR1 is SGHTA and CDR2 is FQGNSA. In DNA, the CDR3 is TGTGCCAGCAGCTTAGTCTCCCGTGGGGACGAGCAGTACTTC. Its protein product is CASSLVSRGDEQYF.

This clonotype was found many times. This chain joins TRBV28 and TRBJ1-4; D not resolved. CDR3 length: 14 amino acids. V lost 6 bases to trimming and J lost 7 bases, with 15 bases between them. Germline CDR1 is MDHEN and CDR2 is SYDVKM. Written as DNA, the CDR3 is TGTGCCAGCAGCCCTCCGTCCCGGGGTGAAAAACTGTTTTTT. It translates to CASSPPSRGEKLFF.

This clonotype occurred many times. The chain links TRBV10-1 to TRBJ2-7, with 12 bases matching TRBD1. Germline assignment: CDR1 WNHNN and CDR2 SYGVQD (reference sequence). The trim removed 10 bases at V and 6 bases at J, leaving 7 bases unmatched. CDR3 length: 13 residues. The CDR3 nucleotides read TGCGCCACCGCCCGGGACAGGGGGCTCGAGCAGTACTTC. It specifies CATARDRGLEQYF.

This clonotype was counted at least ten times. J is TRBJ2-3 and V is TRBV4-1; perhaps TRBD2 as D (5 bases). The CDR3 contains 19 residues. Trimming removed 1 base from V and 3 bases from J, with 23 bases in between. CDR1 and CDR2 (germline): MGHRA, YSYEKL. CDR3 residues: CASSQAPRGLIKGTDTQYF. In DNA form, the CDR3 reads TGCGCCAGCAGCCAAGCCCCTAGAGGACTTATAAAAGGGACAGATACGCAGTATTTT.

The sample holds many counts of this clonotype. The rearrangement joins TRBV29-1 to TRBJ2-1; D tentatively reads TRBD1 or TRBD2 (5 bases each). The CDR3 covers 10 residues. V was trimmed by 6 bases and J by 13 bases, leaving 13 bases between them. Germline CDR1 reads SQVTM; CDR2 reads ANQGSEA. The CDR3 coding sequence is TGCAGCGTCCGGGACCCCGGACAGTTCTTC. Its protein is CSVRDPGQFF.

This clonotype came up many times. The chain carries TRBV25-1 and TRBJ1-3; the D is unclear. In germline, CDR1 is MGHDK, CDR2 SYGVNS. Trimming shortened V by 0 bases and J by 7 bases, and 7 bases separated the two germline ends. The CDR3 totals 13 residues. DNA for the CDR3: TGTGCCAGCAGTGAATATGGGGTGAACACCATATATTTT. Protein product: CASSEYGVNTIYF.

This clonotype occurred many times. The chain joins TRBV11-1 to TRBJ2-3, with 9 bases matching TRBD2. V was pared by 3 bases and J by 4 bases, with 8 bases of the junction left unmatched. This CDR3 region has 16 residues. The V gene's germline CDR1 is SGHAT and CDR2 FQDESV (reference sequence). The CDR3 here is CASSFELAGPSDTQYF. CDR3 coding DNA: TGTGCCAGCAGCTTCGAGCTAGCGGGACCCTCAGATACGCAGTATTTT.

This clonotype has a single count. This chain joins TRBV7-3 and TRBJ2-7; D remains ambiguous. Trimming left V 4 bases short and J 6 bases short, with 13 bases between. The CDR3 is 13 residues long. Germline V gene lookup returns CDR1 SGHTA and CDR2 FQGTGA. This chain's CDR3 is CASSSAIVAEQYF. The DNA of the CDR3 is TGTGCCAGCAGCTCCGCCATAGTTGCCGAGCAGTACTTC.

In this sample, this clonotype turned up many times. The gene calls are TRBV7-3 and TRBJ2-7; 8 bases map to TRBD1. Germline CDR1 reads SGHTA; CDR2 reads FQGTGA. The CDR3 covers 15 residues. The ends lost 5 bases at V and 1 base at J; junction bases unmatched: 7. The CDR3 sequence: CASSPGQGPSYEQYF. The CDR3 DNA is TGTGCCAGCAGCCCCGGACAGGGCCCTTCCTACGAGCAGTACTTC.

This clonotype was recorded many times. This chain joins TRBV2 and TRBJ2-7; possibly TRBD1 for D (6 bases). The V and J ends lost 6 bases and 0 bases respectively, with 12 bases between them. Germline V gives CDR1 SNHLY, CDR2 FYNNEI. The CDR3 runs to 14 residues. CDR3 nucleotides: TGTGCCAGCAGGGACAGCTATACCTCCTACGAGCAGTACTTC. This gives the protein CASRDSYTSYEQYF.

This clonotype was seen many times. This is likely a read error, given that the CDR3 carries no conserved phenylalanine or tryptophan at its end. The limits of the CDR3 on the DNA are not certain, so only TCRdb's listed CDR3 is given. This sequence joins TRBV6-2 or TRBV6-3 and TRBJ2-3; the tabulated D call, TRBD1, remains unverified against the DNA. The CDR3 has 12 amino acids, counting both end residues. The V gene's germline CDR1 is MNHEY and CDR2 SVGEGT. The CDR3 protein is CASRGSRQALDI.

This clonotype was seen ten or more times. The V gene is TRBV7-6, the J gene TRBJ2-2; 7 bases are a match to TRBD2. In germline, CDR1 is SGHVS, CDR2 FNYEAQ. J lost 6 bases, V lost 2 bases, and 12 bases had no gene match. This CDR3 is 17 amino acids long. The CDR3 sequence: CASSLPGGSYVSGELFF. The DNA of the CDR3 is TGTGCCAGCAGCTTACCCGGCGGGAGTTACGTTTCCGGGGAGCTGTTTTTT.

In its sample, this clonotype was seen many times. The chain recombines TRBV7-2 with TRBJ1-5; D call uncertain. The CDR3 consists of 15 residues. In germline, CDR1 is SGHTA, CDR2 FQGNSA. The V and J ends lost 3 bases and 2 bases respectively, with 11 bases between them. CDR3 loop: CASSFSVKGNQPQHF. CDR3 in DNA: TGTGCCAGCAGCTTCAGCGTAAAGGGCAATCAGCCCCAGCATTTT.

This clonotype came up many times. This chain links TRBV7-3 with TRBJ2-5, with 10 positions matching TRBD1. The CDR3 loop spans 13 amino acids. The V gene's germline CDR1 is SGHTA and CDR2 FQGTGA. The J segment lost 5 bases and the V segment lost 10 bases, leaving 7 bases of the junction unmatched. The CDR3 sequence is CATSTGGGETQYF. In DNA form, the CDR3 reads TGTGCCACCTCGACAGGGGGCGGTGAGACCCAGTACTTC. Supplemented by reference TRBV7-3 and TRBJ2-5, the full variable domain reads GAGVSQTPSNKVTEKGKYVELRCDPISGHTALYWYRQSLGQGPEFLIYFQGTGAADDSGLPNDRFFAVRPEGSVSTLKIQRTERGDSAVYLCATSTGGGETQYFGPGTRLLVL.

The rearrangement joins TRBV15 to TRBJ2-4, with 7 bases matching TRBD2. The CDR3 runs 15 residues. CDR1 is LNHNV and CDR2 is YYDKDF in the germline V gene (reference sequence). Losses at the gene ends were 0 bases for V and 4 bases for J; bases not matched to a gene: 3. The CDR3 is CATSREGLGKNIQYF. The CDR3 region has the DNA TGTGCCACCAGCAGAGAAGGACTAGGGAAAAACATTCAGTACTTC.

This clonotype was picked up many times. This rearrangement joins TRBV12-3 or TRBV12-4 to TRBJ1-1; D ambiguous. Trimming cost V 1 base and J 0 bases, with 9 bases left between them. This CDR3 has 15 amino acids. CDR3 nucleotides: TGTGCCAGCAGTTTAGGGGTTCTCATGAACACTGAAGCTTTCTTT. Amino acids: CASSLGVLMNTEAFF.

In this sample, this clonotype turned up many times. The chain links TRBV7-2 to TRBJ2-7, with D perhaps matching TRBD2 (7 bases). The CDR3 covers 13 residues. V lost 7 bases to trimming and J lost 1 base, with 11 bases between them. Per germline, CDR1 SGHTA and CDR2 FQGNSA. In DNA form, the CDR3 reads TGTGCCAGCAACGAGGGGGGGTCCTACGAGCAGTACTTC. Translating it yields CASNEGGSYEQYF.

The sample holds many counts of this clonotype. The chain couples TRBV19 to TRBJ2-1, with D perhaps TRBD1 (7 bases). Germline lookup yields CDR1 LNHDA and CDR2 SQIVND (reference sequence). V lost 4 bases, J lost 8 bases, and 9 bases lay in between. The CDR3 extends over 12 amino acids. CDR3 nucleotides: TGTGCCAGTAGTACCAGGGGGGATGAGCAGTTCTTC. Protein: CASSTRGDEQFF.

V is TRBV28 and J is TRBJ1-1; 7 bases are a match to TRBD1. After removal of 5 bases from V and 10 bases from J, the junction contained 16 bases not matched to a gene. The length of the CDR3 is 15 residues. Looked up from germline, CDR1 is MDHEN and CDR2 is SYDVKM. The CDR3 coding sequence is TGTGCCAGCAGTCCCGGGACAGAAATGAACACTACAGCTTTCTTT. Protein: CASSPGTEMNTTAFF.

This clonotype showed up many times. The chain employs TRBV11-2 and TRBJ2-1; a weak D match, TRBD1 (6 bases). CDR1 is SGHAT and CDR2 is FQNNGV in the germline V gene. Trimming removed 1 base from V and 9 bases from J, with 10 bases in between. The CDR3 totals 13 residues. For the CDR3, the DNA is TGTGCCAGCAGCTTAGTCAGGGGTGCTGAGCAGTTCTTC. Translated: CASSLVRGAEQFF.

This clonotype was seen at least ten times. The rearrangement uses TRBV7-6 and TRBJ1-2, with D uncertain. Trimming removed 1 base at V and 6 bases at J, with 21 bases between. This CDR3 spans 17 amino acids. The germline CDR1 and CDR2 sequences are SGHVS and FNYEAQ. In nucleotides, the CDR3 is TGTGCCAGCAGCTTAGACCCCCAACTTCGGGGAAGAGATGGCTACACCTTC. It specifies CASSLDPQLRGRDGYTF.

This clonotype was recorded at least ten times. J is TRBJ2-7 and V is TRBV5-1, with D perhaps given as TRBD1 or TRBD2 (6 bases each). V was clipped by 0 bases and J by 2 bases, with 12 bases between them. The CDR3 is made up of 15 amino acids. Germline assignment: CDR1 SGHRS and CDR2 YFSETQ. The CDR3 is CASSLVVRGPYEQYF. CDR3 sequence (DNA): TGCGCCAGCAGCTTGGTGGTCCGGGGGCCCTACGAGCAGTACTTC.

This clonotype showed up many times. V is TRBV6-5 and J is TRBJ1-2; no clear D. The germline V and J ends were trimmed by 9 bases and 6 bases, with 14 bases remaining between them. CDR1 MNHEY and CDR2 SVGAGI come from the germline V gene. The CDR3 runs 12 residues. CDR3 sequence: CASQDYANGYTF. The CDR3 nucleotides read TGTGCCAGTCAGGATTATGCAAATGGCTACACCTTC.